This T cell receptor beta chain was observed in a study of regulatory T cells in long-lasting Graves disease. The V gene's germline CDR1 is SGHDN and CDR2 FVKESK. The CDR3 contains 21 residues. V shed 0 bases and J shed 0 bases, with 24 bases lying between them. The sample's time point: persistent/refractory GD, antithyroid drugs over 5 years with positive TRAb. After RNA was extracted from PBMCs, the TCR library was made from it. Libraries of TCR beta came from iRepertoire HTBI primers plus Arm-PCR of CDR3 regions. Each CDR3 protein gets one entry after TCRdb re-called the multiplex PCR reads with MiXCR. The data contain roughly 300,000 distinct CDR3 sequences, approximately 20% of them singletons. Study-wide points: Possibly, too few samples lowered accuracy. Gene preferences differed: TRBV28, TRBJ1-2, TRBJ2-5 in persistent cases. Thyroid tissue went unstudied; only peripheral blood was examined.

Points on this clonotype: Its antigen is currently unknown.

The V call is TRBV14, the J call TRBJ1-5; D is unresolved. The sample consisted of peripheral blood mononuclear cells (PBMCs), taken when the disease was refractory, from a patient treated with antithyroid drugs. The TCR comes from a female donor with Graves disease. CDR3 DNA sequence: TGTGCCAGCAGCCAAGAGGATGGTCGCCAGAAGCAGCAGAATAGCAATCAGCCCCAGCATTTT. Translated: CASSQEDGRQKQQNSNQPQHF.